Shown below are 4 T cell receptor beta chains from a single sample sequenced in a study of blood T cell repertoires in COVID-19 (dated by TCRdb to the early 2020s). The method behind the library was the immunoSEQ multiplex PCR assay. TCRdb took this table from immuneACCESS and kept in-frame rearrangements with V and J called. Such tables lack part of the clones; where checked against another copy, unresolved V genes explain under half of the gap, and the rest is unexplained. Here the sample has 35,000 to 45,000 clones; 85% to 90% occur a single time. Of the sample, approximately 3% falls within the top ten clones. The source material was peripheral blood. These receptor sequences come from a man between 50 and 59 years old with active COVID-19.

The rearrangement links TRBV4-3 to TRBJ2-1; 7 bases match TRBD1. The trim removed 0 bases at V and 15 bases at J, leaving 11 bases unmatched. Looked up from germline, CDR1 is LGHNA and CDR2 is YSLEER. The CDR3 contains 14 residues. The CDR3 sequence is CASSQEERGRIRFF. In DNA form, the CDR3 reads TGCGCCAGCAGCCAAGAGGAAAGGGGGCGTATTCGGTTCTTC.

The chain couples TRBV2 to TRBJ1-3; unclear D gene. V gave up 3 bases and J gave up 4 bases, with 10 bases separating them. Germline V lookup: CDR1 SNHLY, CDR2 FYNNEI. CDR3 length equals 14 residues. CDR3 in DNA: TGTGCCAGCAGTGACGACGTCGGGGGAAACACCATATATTTT. This codes for CASSDDVGGNTIYF. Combining the CDR3 with reference TRBV2 and TRBJ1-3 gives the whole variable domain EPEVTQTPSHQVTQMGQEVILRCVPISNHLYFYWYRQILGQKVEFLVSFYNNEISEKSEIFDDQFSVERPDGSNFTLKIRSTKLEDSAMYFCASSDDVGGNTIYFGEGSWLTVV.

Only one count was recorded for this clone. The chain employs TRBV6-6 and TRBJ1-1; D gene ambiguous. This CDR3 spans 12 amino acids. Trimming pared 6 bases from V and 6 bases from J, leaving 11 bases between. Germline V lookup: CDR1 MNHNY, CDR2 SVGAGI (reference sequence). In nucleotides, the CDR3 is TGTGCCAGCAGAGGGAGTCAGCCTGAAGCTTTCTTT. As protein: CASRGSQPEAFF.

The gene calls are TRBV30 and TRBJ2-3, with TRBD1 identical over 7 bases. V was pared by 4 bases and J by 8 bases, with 12 bases of the junction left unmatched. Germline V lookup: CDR1 GTSNPN, CDR2 SVGIG (reference sequence). The CDR3 has 14 amino acids. The CDR3 sequence is CAWKAGGIFSTQYF. The CDR3 DNA follows: TGTGCCTGGAAGGCAGGGGGTATCTTTAGTACGCAGTATTTT.